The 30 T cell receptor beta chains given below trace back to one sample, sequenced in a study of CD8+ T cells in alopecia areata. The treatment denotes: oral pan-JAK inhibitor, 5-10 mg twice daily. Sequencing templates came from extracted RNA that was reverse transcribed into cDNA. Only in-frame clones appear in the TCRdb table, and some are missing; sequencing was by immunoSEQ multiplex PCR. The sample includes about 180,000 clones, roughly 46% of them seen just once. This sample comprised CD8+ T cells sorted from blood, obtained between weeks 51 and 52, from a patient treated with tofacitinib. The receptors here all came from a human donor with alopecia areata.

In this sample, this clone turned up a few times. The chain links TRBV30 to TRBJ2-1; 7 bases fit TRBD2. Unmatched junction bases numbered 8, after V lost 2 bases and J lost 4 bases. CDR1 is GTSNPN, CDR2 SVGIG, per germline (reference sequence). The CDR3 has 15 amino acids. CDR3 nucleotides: TGTGCCTGGAGTTGGGCTAGCGGATTGTACAATGAGCAGTTCTTC. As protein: CAWSWASGLYNEQFF.

The CDR3: CASTPSGYEQYF. The CDR3 DNA is TGTGCCAGCACCCCTTCGGGCTACGAGCAGTACTTC. The chain joins TRBV7-9 to TRBJ2-7, with D unresolved. V lost 7 bases, J lost 3 bases, and 10 bases lay in between. The CDR3 contains 12 residues. Germline-derived CDR1 and CDR2 are SEHNR and FQNEAQ (reference sequence).

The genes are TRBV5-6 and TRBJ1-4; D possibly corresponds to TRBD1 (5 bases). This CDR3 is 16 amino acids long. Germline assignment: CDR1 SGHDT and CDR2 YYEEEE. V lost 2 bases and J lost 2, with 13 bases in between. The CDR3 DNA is TGTGCCAGCAGCTTTGTTACAGAGGGGACTAATGAAAAACTGTTTTTT. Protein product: CASSFVTEGTNEKLFF.

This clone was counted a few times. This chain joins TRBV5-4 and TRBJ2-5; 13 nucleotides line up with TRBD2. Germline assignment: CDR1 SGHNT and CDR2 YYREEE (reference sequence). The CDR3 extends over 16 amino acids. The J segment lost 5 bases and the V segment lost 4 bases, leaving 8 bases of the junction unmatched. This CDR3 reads CASSQKTSGGPETQYF. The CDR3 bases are TGTGCCAGCAGCCAAAAGACTAGCGGGGGGCCGGAGACCCAGTACTTC.

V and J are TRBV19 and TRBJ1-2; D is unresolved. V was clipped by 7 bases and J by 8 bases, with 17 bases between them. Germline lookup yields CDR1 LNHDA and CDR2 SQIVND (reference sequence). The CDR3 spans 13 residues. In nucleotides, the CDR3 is TGTGCCAGTACCCTCCGTTTGTCTAGAGGCTACACCTTC. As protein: CASTLRLSRGYTF.

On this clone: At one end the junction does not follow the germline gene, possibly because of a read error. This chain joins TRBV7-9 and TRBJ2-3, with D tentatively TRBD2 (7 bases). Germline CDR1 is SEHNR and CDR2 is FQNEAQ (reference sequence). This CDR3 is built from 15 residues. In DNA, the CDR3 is TGTGCCAGCAGCCCCATGGGCGGGGGCACGGATACGCAGTATTTT. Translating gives CASSPMGGGTDTQYF.

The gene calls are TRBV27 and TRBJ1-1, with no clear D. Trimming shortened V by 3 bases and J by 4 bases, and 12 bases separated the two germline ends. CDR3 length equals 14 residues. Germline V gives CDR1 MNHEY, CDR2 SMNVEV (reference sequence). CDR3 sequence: CASSFTRGGTEAFF. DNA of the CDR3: TGTGCCAGCAGTTTTACCCGGGGAGGCACTGAAGCTTTCTTT.

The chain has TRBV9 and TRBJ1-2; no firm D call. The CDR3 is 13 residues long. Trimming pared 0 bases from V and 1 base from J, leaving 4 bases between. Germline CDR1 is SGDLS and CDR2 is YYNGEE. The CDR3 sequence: CASSVDSNYGYTF. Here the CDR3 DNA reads TGTGCCAGCAGCGTAGACAGTAACTATGGCTACACCTTC.

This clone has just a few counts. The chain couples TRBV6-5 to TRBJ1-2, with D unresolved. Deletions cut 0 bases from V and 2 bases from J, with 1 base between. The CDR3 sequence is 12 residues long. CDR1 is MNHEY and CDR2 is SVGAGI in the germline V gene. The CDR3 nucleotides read TGTGCCAGCAGTTACTCGAACTATGGCTACACCTTC. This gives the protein CASSYSNYGYTF.

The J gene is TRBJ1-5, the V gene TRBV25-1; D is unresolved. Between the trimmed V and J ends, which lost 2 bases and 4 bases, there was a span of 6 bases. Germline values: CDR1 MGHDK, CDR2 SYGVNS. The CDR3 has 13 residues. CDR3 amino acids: CASSEGRNQPQHF. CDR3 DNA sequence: TGTGCCAGCAGTGAAGGTCGGAATCAGCCCCAGCATTTT.

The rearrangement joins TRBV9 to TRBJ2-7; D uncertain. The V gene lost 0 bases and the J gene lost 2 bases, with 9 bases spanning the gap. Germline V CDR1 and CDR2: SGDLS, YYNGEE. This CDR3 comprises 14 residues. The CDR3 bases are TGTGCCAGCAGCGTAGGGGGTGGAACCTACGAGCAGTACTTC. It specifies CASSVGGGTYEQYF.

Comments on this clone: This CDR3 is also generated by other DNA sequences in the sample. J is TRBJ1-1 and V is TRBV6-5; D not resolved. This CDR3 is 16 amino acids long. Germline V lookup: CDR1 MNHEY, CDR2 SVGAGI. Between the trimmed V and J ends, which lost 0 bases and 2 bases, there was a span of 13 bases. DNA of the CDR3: TGTGCCAGCAGTTACTCCCTCTCGGAGGGTAACACTGAAGCTTTCTTT. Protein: CASSYSLSEGNTEAFF.

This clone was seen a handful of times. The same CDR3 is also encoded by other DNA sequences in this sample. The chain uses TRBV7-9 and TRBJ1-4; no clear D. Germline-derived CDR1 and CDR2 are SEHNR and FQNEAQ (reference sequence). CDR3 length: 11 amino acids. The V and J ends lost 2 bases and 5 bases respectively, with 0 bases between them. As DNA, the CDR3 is TGTGCCAGCAGCTTAAATGAAAAACTGTTTTTT. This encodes CASSLNEKLFF.

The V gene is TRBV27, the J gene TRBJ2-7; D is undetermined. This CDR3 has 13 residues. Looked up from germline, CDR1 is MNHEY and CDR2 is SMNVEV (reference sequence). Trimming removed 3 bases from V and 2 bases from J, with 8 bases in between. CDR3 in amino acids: CASSFGMPYEQYF. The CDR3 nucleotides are TGTGCCAGCAGTTTCGGCATGCCCTACGAGCAGTACTTC.

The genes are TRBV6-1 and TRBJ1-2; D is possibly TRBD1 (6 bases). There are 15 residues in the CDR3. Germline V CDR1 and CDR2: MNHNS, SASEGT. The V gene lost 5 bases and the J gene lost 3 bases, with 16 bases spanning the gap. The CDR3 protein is CASSSTGTNHYGYTF. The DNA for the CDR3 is TGTGCCAGCAGTAGCACCGGGACAAACCACTATGGCTACACCTTC.

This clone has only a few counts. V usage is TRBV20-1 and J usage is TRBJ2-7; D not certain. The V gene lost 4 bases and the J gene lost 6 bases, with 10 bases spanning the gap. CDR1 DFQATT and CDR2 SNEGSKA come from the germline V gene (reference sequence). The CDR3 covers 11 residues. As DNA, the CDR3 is TGCAGTGCTACCCCTATAGGCGAGCAGTACTTC. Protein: CSATPIGEQYF.

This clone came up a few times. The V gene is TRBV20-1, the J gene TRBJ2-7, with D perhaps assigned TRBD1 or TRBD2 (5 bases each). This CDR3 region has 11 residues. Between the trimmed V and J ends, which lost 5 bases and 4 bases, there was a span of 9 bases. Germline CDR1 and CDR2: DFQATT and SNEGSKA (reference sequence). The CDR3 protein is CSALRGYEQYF. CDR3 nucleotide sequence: TGCAGTGCTTTGAGGGGTTACGAGCAGTACTTC.

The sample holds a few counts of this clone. CDR3 coding DNA: TGTGCCCCCTCCTGGATGGATAGCGGGGACAATGAGCAGTTCTTC. Translated: CAPSWMDSGDNEQFF. The chain has TRBV7-9 and TRBJ2-1, with 8 bases identical to TRBD2. V trimming: 11 bases; J trimming: 5 bases; junction bases outside the gene matches: 14. The CDR3 loop spans 15 amino acids. Germline assignment: CDR1 SEHNR and CDR2 FQNEAQ (reference sequence).

CDR3 in DNA: TGTGCCAGCAGCGTTAATTCGGTCAGCTCCTACAATGAGCAGTTCTTC. It encodes CASSVNSVSSYNEQFF. V usage is TRBV9 and J usage is TRBJ2-1, with unresolved D. The V end lost 2 bases, the J end lost 0 bases, and 12 bases lay between the germline ends. The CDR3 is 16 amino acids. Germline V gene sequence: CDR1 SGDLS, CDR2 YYNGEE. Full variable domain (rest looked up from reference TRBV9 and TRBJ2-1): DSGVTQTPKHLITATGQRVTLRCSPRSGDLSVYWYQQSLDQGLQFLIQYYNGEERAKGNILERFSAQQFPDLHSELNLSSLELGDSALYFCASSVNSVSSYNEQFFGPGTRLTVL.

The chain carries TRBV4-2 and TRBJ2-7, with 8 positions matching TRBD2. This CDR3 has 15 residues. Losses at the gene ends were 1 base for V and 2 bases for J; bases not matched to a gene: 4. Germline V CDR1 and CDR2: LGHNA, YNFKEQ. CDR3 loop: CASSQAIAGTYEQYF. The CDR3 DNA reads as TGTGCCAGCAGCCAAGCGATAGCGGGGACCTACGAGCAGTACTTC.

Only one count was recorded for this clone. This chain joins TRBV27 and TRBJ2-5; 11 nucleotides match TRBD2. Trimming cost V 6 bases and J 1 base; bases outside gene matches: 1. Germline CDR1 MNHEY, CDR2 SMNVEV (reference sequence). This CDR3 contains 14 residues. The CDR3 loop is CASRLAGGQETQYF. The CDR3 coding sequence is TGTGCCAGCAGGCTAGCGGGGGGCCAAGAGACCCAGTACTTC.

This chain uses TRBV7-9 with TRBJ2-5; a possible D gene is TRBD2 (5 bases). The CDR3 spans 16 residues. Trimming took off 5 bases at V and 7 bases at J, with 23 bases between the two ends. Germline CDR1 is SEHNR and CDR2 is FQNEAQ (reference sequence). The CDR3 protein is CASSPEPGPRETTQYF. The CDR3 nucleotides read TGTGCCAGCAGCCCCGAACCTGGGCCTAGGGAGACGACCCAGTACTTC.

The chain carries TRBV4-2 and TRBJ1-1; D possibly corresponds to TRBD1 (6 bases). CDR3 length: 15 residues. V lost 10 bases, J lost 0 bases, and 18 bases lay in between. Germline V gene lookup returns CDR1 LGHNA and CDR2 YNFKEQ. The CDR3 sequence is CAISPGQGMNTEAFF. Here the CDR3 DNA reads TGTGCCATCTCCCCAGGGCAGGGGATGAACACTGAAGCTTTCTTT.

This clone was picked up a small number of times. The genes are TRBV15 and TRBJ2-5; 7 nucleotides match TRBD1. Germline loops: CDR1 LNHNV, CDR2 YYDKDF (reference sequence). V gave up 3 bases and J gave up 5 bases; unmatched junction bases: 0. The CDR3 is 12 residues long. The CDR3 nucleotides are TGTGCCACCAGCAGGGACAGGGAGACCCAGTACTTC. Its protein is CATSRDRETQYF.

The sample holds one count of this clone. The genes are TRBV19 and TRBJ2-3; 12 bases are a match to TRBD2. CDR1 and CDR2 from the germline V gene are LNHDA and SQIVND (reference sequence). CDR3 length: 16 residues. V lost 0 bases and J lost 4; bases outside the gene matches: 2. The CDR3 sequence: CASSIEGLAGADTQYF. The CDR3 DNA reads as TGTGCCAGTAGTATAGAGGGACTAGCGGGTGCAGATACGCAGTATTTT.

The CDR3 DNA reads TGTGCCAGTAGGACAGGGCAAGCAGACGAGCAGTACTTC. This sequence encodes CASRTGQADEQYF. J is TRBJ2-7 and V is TRBV19, with TRBD1 matching over 7 bases. The V gene's germline CDR1 is LNHDA and CDR2 SQIVND (reference sequence). Trimming at V came to 6 bases and at J to 5 bases, leaving 7 bases not matched to a gene. This CDR3 is built from 13 residues. Full variable domain (outside the CDR3, taken from reference TRBV19 and TRBJ2-7): DGGITQSPKYLFRKEGQNVTLSCEQNLNHDAMYWYRQDPGQGLRLIYYSQIVNDFQKGDIAEGYSVSREKKESFPLTVTSAQKNPTAFYLCASRTGQADEQYFGPGTRLTVT.

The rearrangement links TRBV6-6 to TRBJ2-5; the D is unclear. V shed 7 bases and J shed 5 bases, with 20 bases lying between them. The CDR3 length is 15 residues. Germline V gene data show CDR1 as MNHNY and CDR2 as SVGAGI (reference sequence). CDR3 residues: CASTLSVRIGETQYF. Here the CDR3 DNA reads TGTGCCAGCACCCTCTCCGTCCGGATAGGGGAGACCCAGTACTTC.

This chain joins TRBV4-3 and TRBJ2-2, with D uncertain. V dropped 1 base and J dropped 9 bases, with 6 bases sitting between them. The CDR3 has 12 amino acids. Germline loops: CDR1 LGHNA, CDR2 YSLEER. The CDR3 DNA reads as TGCGCCAGCAGCCAAGGGGCTCGGGAGCTGTTTTTT. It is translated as CASSQGARELFF.

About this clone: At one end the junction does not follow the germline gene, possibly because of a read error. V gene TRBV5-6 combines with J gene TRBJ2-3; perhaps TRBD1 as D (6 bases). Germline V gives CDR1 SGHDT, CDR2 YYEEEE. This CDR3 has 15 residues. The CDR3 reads CASSLGQVFTGTQYF. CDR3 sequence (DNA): TGTGCCAGCAGCTTGGGACAGGTGTTCACAGGTACGCAGTATTTT.

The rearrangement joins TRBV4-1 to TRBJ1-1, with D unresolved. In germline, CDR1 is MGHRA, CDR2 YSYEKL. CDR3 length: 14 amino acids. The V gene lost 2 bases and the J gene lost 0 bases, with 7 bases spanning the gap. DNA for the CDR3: TGCGCCAGCAGCCAATACTTGCTGAACACTGAAGCTTTCTTT. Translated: CASSQYLLNTEAFF.